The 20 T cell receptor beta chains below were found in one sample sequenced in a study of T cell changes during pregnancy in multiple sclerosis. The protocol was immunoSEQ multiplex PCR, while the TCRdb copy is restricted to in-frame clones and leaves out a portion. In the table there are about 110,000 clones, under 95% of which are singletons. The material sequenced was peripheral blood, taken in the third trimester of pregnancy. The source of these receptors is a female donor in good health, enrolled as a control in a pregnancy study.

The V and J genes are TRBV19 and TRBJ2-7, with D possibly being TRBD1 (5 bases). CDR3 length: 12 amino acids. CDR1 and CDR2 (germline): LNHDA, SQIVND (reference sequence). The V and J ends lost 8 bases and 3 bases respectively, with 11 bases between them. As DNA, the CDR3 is TGTGCCAGTCGAGGACACCTCTACGAGCAGTACTTC. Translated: CASRGHLYEQYF.

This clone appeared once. CDR3 amino acids: CASGTTSLPETQYF. As DNA, the CDR3 is TGTGCCAGCGGCACGACTAGCCTCCCAGAGACCCAGTACTTC. J is TRBJ2-5 and V is TRBV7-9, with 7 bases matching TRBD2. The germline CDR1 and CDR2 sequences are SEHNR and FQNEAQ (reference sequence). This CDR3 contains 14 residues. V shed 8 bases, J shed 4 bases, and the junction held 10 bases outside the gene matches.

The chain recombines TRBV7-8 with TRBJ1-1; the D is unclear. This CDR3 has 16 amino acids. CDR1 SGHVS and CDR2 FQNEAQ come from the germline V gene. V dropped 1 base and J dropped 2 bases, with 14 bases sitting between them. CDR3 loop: CASSLVRIRDNTEAFF. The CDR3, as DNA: TGTGCCAGCAGCTTAGTCAGAATACGTGATAACACTGAAGCTTTCTTT.

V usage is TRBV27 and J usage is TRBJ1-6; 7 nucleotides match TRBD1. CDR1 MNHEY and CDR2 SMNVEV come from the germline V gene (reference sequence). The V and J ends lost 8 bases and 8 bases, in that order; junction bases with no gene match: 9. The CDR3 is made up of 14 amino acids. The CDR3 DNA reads TGTGCCAGCGGACTGACAGGGATGTATTCACCCCTCCACTTT. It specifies CASGLTGMYSPLHF.

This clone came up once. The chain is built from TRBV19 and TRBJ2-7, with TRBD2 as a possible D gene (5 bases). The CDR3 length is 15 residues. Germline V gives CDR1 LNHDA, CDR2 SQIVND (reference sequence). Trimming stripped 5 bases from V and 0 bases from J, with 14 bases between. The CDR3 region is CASSAGLPSSYEQYF. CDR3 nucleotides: TGTGCCAGTAGTGCCGGACTTCCGAGCTCCTACGAGCAGTACTTC.

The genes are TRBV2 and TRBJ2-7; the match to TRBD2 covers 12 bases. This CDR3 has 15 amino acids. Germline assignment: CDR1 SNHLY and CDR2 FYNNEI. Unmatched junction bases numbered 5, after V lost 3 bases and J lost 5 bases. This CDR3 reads CASSELSSGGDEQYF. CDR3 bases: TGTGCCAGCAGTGAGTTGTCTAGCGGGGGGGACGAGCAGTACTTC.

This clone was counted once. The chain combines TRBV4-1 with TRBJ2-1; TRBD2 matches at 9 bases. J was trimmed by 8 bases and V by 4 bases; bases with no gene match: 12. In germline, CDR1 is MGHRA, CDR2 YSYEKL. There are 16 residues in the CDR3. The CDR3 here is CASSRRLAGGRYEQFF. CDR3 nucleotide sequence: TGCGCCAGCAGCCGCCGGCTTGCGGGGGGGAGGTATGAGCAGTTCTTC.

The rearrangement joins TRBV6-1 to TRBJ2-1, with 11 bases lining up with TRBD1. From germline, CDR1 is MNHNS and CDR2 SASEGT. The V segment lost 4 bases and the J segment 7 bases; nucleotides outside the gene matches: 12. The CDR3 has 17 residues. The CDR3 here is CASSGKVGTGGMNEQFF. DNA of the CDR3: TGTGCCAGCAGTGGAAAGGTAGGGACAGGGGGAATGAATGAGCAGTTCTTC.

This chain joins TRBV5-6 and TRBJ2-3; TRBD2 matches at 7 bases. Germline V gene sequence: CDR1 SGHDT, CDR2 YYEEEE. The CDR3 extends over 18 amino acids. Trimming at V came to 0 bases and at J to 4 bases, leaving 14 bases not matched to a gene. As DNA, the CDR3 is TGTGCCAGCAGCTTGGACAGCGGGGTTGGCTTTGGGGCAGATACGCAGTATTTT. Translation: CASSLDSGVGFGADTQYF.

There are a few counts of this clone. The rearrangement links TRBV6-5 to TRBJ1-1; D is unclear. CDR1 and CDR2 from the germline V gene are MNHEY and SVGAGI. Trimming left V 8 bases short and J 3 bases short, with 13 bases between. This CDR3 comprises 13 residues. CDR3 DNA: TGTGCCAGCCCGTACGAAAGCGACACTGAAGCTTTCTTT. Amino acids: CASPYESDTEAFF.

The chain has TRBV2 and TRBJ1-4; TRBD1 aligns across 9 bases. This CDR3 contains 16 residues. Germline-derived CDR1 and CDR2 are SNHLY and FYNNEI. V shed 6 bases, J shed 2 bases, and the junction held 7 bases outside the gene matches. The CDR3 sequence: CASRVYTGGTNEKLFF. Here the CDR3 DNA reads TGTGCCAGCAGAGTATACACAGGGGGCACTAATGAAAAACTGTTTTTT. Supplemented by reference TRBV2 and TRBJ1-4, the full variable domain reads EPEVTQTPSHQVTQMGQEVILRCVPISNHLYFYWYRQILGQKVEFLVSFYNNEISEKSEIFDDQFSVERPDGSNFTLKIRSTKLEDSAMYFCASRVYTGGTNEKLFFGSGTQLSVL.

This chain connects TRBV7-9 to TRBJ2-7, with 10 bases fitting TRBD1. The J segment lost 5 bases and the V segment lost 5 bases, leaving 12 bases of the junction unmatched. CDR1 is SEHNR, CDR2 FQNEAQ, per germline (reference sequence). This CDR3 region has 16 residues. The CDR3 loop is CASSKPSRGTGDEQYF. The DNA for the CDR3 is TGTGCCAGCAGCAAACCCTCCCGCGGGACAGGGGACGAGCAGTACTTC.

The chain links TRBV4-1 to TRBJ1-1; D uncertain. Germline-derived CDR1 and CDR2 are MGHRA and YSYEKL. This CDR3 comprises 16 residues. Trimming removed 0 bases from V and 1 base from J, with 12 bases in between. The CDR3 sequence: CASSQDWLEGNTEAFF. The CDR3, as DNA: TGCGCCAGCAGCCAAGATTGGCTAGAGGGGAACACTGAAGCTTTCTTT.

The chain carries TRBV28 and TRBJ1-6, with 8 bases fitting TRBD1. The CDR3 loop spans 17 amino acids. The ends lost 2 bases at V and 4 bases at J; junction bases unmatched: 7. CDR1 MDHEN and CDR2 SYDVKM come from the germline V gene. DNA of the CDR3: TGTGCCAGCAGTTTAATTGGGACAGGAGAATATAATTCACCCCTCCACTTT. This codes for CASSLIGTGEYNSPLHF.

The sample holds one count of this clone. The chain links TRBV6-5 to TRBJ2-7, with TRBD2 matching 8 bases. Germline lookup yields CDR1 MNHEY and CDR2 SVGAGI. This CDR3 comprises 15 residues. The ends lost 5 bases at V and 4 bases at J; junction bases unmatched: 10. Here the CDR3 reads CASSLSGDRLYEQYF. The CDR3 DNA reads TGTGCCAGCAGTCTTAGCGGGGATAGGTTGTACGAGCAGTACTTC.

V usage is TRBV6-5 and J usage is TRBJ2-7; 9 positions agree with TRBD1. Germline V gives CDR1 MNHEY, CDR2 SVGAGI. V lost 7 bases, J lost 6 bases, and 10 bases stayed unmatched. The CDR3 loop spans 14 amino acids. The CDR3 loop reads CASTTGTGLREQYF. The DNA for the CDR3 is TGTGCCAGCACCACCGGGACAGGGCTTCGCGAGCAGTACTTC.

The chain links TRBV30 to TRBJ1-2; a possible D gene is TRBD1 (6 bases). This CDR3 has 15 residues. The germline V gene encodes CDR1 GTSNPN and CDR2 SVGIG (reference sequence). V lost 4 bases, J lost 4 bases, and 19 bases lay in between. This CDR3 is CAWNIRGARGYGYTF. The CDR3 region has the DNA TGTGCCTGGAACATACGGGGGGCCCGGGGCTATGGCTACACCTTC.

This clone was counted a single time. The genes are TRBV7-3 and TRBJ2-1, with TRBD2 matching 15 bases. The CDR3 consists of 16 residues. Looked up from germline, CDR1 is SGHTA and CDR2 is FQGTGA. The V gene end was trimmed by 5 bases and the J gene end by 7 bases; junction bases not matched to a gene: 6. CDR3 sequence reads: CASSGGLAGGRNEQFF. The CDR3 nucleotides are TGTGCCAGCAGCGGAGGACTAGCGGGGGGGCGGAATGAGCAGTTCTTC.

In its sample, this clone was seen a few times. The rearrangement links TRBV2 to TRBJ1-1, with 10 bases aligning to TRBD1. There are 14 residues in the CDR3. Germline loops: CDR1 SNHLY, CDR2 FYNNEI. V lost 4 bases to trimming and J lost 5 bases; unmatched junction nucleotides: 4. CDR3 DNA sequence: TGTGCCAGCAGTGGGTTGGACAGGGGGACTGAAGCTTTCTTT. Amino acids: CASSGLDRGTEAFF.

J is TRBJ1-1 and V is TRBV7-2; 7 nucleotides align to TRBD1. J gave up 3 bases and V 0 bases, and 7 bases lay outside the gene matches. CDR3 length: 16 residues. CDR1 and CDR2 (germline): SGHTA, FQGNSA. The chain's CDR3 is CASSLAAGGGYTEAFF. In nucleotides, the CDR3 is TGTGCCAGCAGCTTAGCCGCAGGGGGTGGTTACACTGAAGCTTTCTTT. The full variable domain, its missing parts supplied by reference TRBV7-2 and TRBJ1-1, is GAGVSQSPSNKVTEKGKDVELRCDPISGHTALYWYRQSLGQGLEFLIYFQGNSAPDKSGLPSDRFSAERTGGSVSTLTIQRTQQEDSAVYLCASSLAAGGGYTEAFFGQGTRLTVV.